This T cell receptor (beta chain) was sequenced in a study of blood T cell repertoires in COVID-19. Study-wide background: Material from acute and convalescent COVID-19 was sourced from the United States, Italy and Spain.

Produced via immunoSEQ multiplex PCR; TCRdb's table is partial and in-frame only. The table records 150,000 to 200,000 clones, around nine tenths of them present only once. The CDR3 sequence is 16 residues long. Germline values: CDR1 SGHRS, CDR2 YFSETQ. Trimming took 4 bases from V and 1 from J; bases not matched to a gene: 5. J is TRBJ2-7 and V is TRBV5-1, with TRBD2 identical over 13 bases. This TCR derives from a man between 65 and 79 years old with acute or convalescent COVID-19. What was sequenced was peripheral blood. In DNA form, the CDR3 reads TGCGCCAGCAGCAGGACTAGCGGGAGCCCATCCTACGAGCAGTACTTC. Its translation: CASSRTSGSPSYEQYF.